This TCR beta chain was documented in a study of OX40 agonist ivuxolimab in advanced cancers. For the study at large: The study enrolled dose-escalation patients with hepatocellular carcinoma, melanoma, renal cell or head and neck cancer. Study-level points and caveats: Relative to CD4+ cells, CD8+ T cells on average had more expanded clones. The study did not work out the antigen specificity of the expanded peripheral T cells. Low levels of normalized T-cell clonal expansion also appeared in some nonresponders.

Remarks on this clone: Its antigen is still unknown.

Germline CDR1 KGHSH, CDR2 LQKENI. The CDR3 runs 18 residues. Between the trimmed V and J ends, which lost 0 bases and 1 base, there was a span of 17 bases. The assay was immunoSEQ multiplex PCR, and TCRdb's table has in-frame clones only and misses some. In the table there are 50,000 to 65,000 clones, 86% of which are singletons. This sample comprised CD4+ or CD8+ T cells sorted from blood, obtained in a trial of the OX40 agonist ivuxolimab. The receptor was isolated from an adult with an advanced solid tumor such as melanoma, head and neck, liver or kidney cancer. The chain carries TRBV18 and TRBJ2-3, with D tentatively TRBD2 (6 bases). CDR3 coding DNA: TGTGCCAGCTCACCACCGAGCCCCGGTAGCGGAGGCACAGATACGCAGTATTTT. Its protein product is CASSPPSPGSGGTDTQYF.